The rows below give T cell receptor beta chains drawn from one sample of a study of cytomegalovirus exposure and HLA in healthy donors. Clones were read by immunoSEQ multiplex PCR, and TCRdb kept only the in-frame ones, dropping some. This table has some 140,000 clones, 70% to 85% appearing once. Material for sequencing was PBMCs. Source of these receptors: a man aged 35-49 years in good health and CMV-seropositive. Each CDR3 is given with its conserved first and last residue. D genes are given only for firm matches. A clone size is listed for some rows: how often the clone was seen (once, few, many), or a class if it is expanded.

clone_size	j_call	cdr3_length	v_call	d_call	cdr3_nt	cdr3_aa
-	TRBJ1-1	15	TRBV11-1	TRBD1	TGTGCCAGCAGCTTAGGGGACAGCTTGAACACTGAAGCTTTCTTT	CASSLGDSLNTEAFF
-	TRBJ2-3	16	TRBV4-2	TRBD2	TGTGCCAGCAGAACGTGGGGGGGAGACGACACAGATACGCAGTATTTT	CASRTWGGDDTDTQYF
-	TRBJ2-1	14	TRBV5-1	-	TGCGCCAGCAGCCTTAACCTAGGTGGCAATGAGCAGTTCTTC	CASSLNLGGNEQFF
-	TRBJ1-1	14	TRBV2	-	TGTGCCAGCAGTATTACTGTTATGAACACTGAAGCTTTCTTT	CASSITVMNTEAFF
few	TRBJ1-4	13	TRBV6-1	TRBD1	TGTGCCAGCAGTCGGGACAGGCTGGAAAAACTGTTTTTT	CASSRDRLEKLFF
-	TRBJ2-7	14	TRBV2	TRBD2	TGTGCCAGCAGTGCCTCCAGACTAGCCAACGAGCAGTACTTC	CASSASRLANEQYF
-	TRBJ2-5	11	TRBV29-1	-	TGCAGCGTCGCGAATAGCCAGACCCAGTACTTC	CSVANSQTQYF
-	TRBJ1-2	15	TRBV5-6	-	TGTGCCAGCAGCTTGGATCTTGCCGGGATTCATGGCTACACCTTC	CASSLDLAGIHGYTF
once	TRBJ1-6	15	TRBV6-6	TRBD1	TGTGCCAGCAGTTCCGGGACAGTAGGAAATTCACCCCTCCACTTT	CASSSGTVGNSPLHF
once	TRBJ1-4	15	TRBV10-3	-	TGTGCCATCAGTGAGTCAGGCCAGGAGGGGGAAAAACTGTTTTTT	CAISESGQEGEKLFF
-	TRBJ2-1	11	TRBV20-1	TRBD2	TGCAGTGTTACCGGGCGCGGGGGGCAGTTCTTC	CSVTGRGGQFF
-	TRBJ1-1	13	TRBV6-4	TRBD1	TGTGCCAGCAGTACCGGGACAGGGACTGAAGCTTTCTTT	CASSTGTGTEAFF
-	TRBJ2-7	16	TRBV5-1	-	TGCGCCAGCAGCTTGGTTCGTACTGGACAAGTTTACGAGCAGTACTTC	CASSLVRTGQVYEQYF
once	TRBJ2-5	14	TRBV9	-	TGTGCCAGCAGCGCGCAAGGAAGGGGGGAGACCCAGTACTTC	CASSAQGRGETQYF
-	TRBJ2-5	15	TRBV27	-	TGTGCCAGCAGTTTAATAGCGGCAGCCCAAGAGACCCAGTACTTC	CASSLIAAAQETQYF
-	TRBJ1-1	17	TRBV14	-	TGTGCCAGCAAAGGACTCCTCAGGGGTTCACGAGGCACTGAAGCTTTCTTT	CASKGLLRGSRGTEAFF
-	TRBJ1-1	13	TRBV6-6	-	TGTGCCAGCAGTTACTCAAGAGACACTGAAGCTTTCTTT	CASSYSRDTEAFF
once	TRBJ2-7	15	TRBV19	TRBD1	TGTGCCAGTAGTATGGACCCCGGGACAGGCTACGAGCAGTACTTC	CASSMDPGTGYEQYF
-	TRBJ1-2	11	TRBV19	-	TGTGCCAGTAGTCTAAACTATGGCTACACCTTC	CASSLNYGYTF
-	TRBJ2-7	16	TRBV5-1	TRBD2	TGCGCCAGCAGCACAGGACTAGCGGGCTCATCCTACGAGCAGTACTTC	CASSTGLAGSSYEQYF
-	TRBJ2-5	14	TRBV10-2	-	TGCGCCAGCAGTGAGTCCGGGGGAAGGGAGACCCAGTACTTC	CASSESGGRETQYF
-	TRBJ2-7	11	TRBV29-1	-	TGCAGCGTTGCAGGGGCAAGCGAGCAGTACTTC	CSVAGASEQYF
-	TRBJ2-1	14	TRBV15	-	TGTGCCACCAGCACGAATACTGACTACAATGAGCAGTTCTTC	CATSTNTDYNEQFF
-	TRBJ1-5	15	TRBV21-1	-	TGTGCCAGCAGCACGGGGACAGTTAGCAATCAGCCCCAGCATTTT	CASSTGTVSNQPQHF
-	TRBJ2-5	16	TRBV9	TRBD2	TGTGCCAGCAGCTTCGGACTAGCGGGAGTCTCGGAGACCCAGTACTTC	CASSFGLAGVSETQYF
-	TRBJ2-1	14	TRBV5-1	-	TGCGCCAGCAGCTTAGGGACTTCCGGAGGTGAGCAGTTCTTC	CASSLGTSGGEQFF
-	TRBJ1-5	13	TRBV10-2	-	TGCGCCAGCAGTTTGTGGGAGGATCAGCCCCAGCATTTT	CASSLWEDQPQHF
-	TRBJ2-7	15	TRBV11-1	-	TGTGCCAGCAGCTTGGGGCCAGGACCTCCCTACGAGCAGTACTTC	CASSLGPGPPYEQYF
-	TRBJ2-7	13	TRBV28	TRBD2	TGTGCCAGCAGAACTAGCGGCTCCTACGAGCAGTACTTC	CASRTSGSYEQYF
-	TRBJ1-5	17	TRBV19	-	TGTGCCAGTAGTATAGTAGTTGGGACTTTAGGCAATCAGCCCCAGCATTTT	CASSIVVGTLGNQPQHF
-	TRBJ2-2	16	TRBV28	TRBD2	TGTGCCAGCAGTTACCCCTTAGCGGGGGGGACCGGGGAGCTGTTTTTT	CASSYPLAGGTGELFF
-	TRBJ1-1	11	TRBV28	TRBD1	TGTGCCAGCAGGGACAGGGGGCGTGCTTCCTTT	CASRDRGRASF
few	TRBJ2-1	18	TRBV4-2	TRBD2	TGTGCCAGCAGCCAAGATCCTAGCGGGAGGGCCACTTCCCATGAGCAGTTCTTC	CASSQDPSGRATSHEQFF
-	TRBJ2-2	17	TRBV5-1	TRBD2	TGCGCCAGCAGCGCCCTCCCGGCTAGCGGGAGGACCGGGGAGCTGTTTTTT	CASSALPASGRTGELFF
-	TRBJ1-1	15	TRBV6-4	-	TGTGCCAGCAGTGACTCGTCAGGGGTGGGGACTGAAGCTTTCTTT	CASSDSSGVGTEAFF
-	TRBJ2-7	13	TRBV10-3	-	TGTGCCATCAGTGATGGCCAGGCCTACGAGCAGTACTTC	CAISDGQAYEQYF
-	TRBJ2-7	13	TRBV2	-	TGTGCCAGCAGTGGGGGGCCCCCCTACGAGCAGTACTTC	CASSGGPPYEQYF
-	TRBJ1-5	16	TRBV30	-	TGTGCCTGGAGTGGGGGGGGACTTGGACTTAATCAGCCCCAGCATTTT	CAWSGGGLGLNQPQHF
-	TRBJ2-1	14	TRBV6-5	-	TGTGCCAGCAGTTACTCGGGAGTAACAAATGAGCAGTTCTTC	CASSYSGVTNEQFF
-	TRBJ1-1	15	TRBV6-1	-	TGTGCCAGCAGAAAAAGGGAGGAGGGGAACACTGAAGCTTTCTTT	CASRKREEGNTEAFF
-	TRBJ2-1	15	TRBV19	-	TGTGCCAGTAGCCCCCGCGTCATCTACAGGAATGAGCAGTTCTTC	CASSPRVIYRNEQFF
-	TRBJ2-7	14	TRBV6-1	-	TGTGCCAGCAGCCGAGCCGGAGATTCCTACGAGCAGTACTTC	CASSRAGDSYEQYF
-	TRBJ2-1	13	TRBV2	-	TGTGCCAGCAGTTATAACCCGGGATATGAGCAGTTCTTC	CASSYNPGYEQFF